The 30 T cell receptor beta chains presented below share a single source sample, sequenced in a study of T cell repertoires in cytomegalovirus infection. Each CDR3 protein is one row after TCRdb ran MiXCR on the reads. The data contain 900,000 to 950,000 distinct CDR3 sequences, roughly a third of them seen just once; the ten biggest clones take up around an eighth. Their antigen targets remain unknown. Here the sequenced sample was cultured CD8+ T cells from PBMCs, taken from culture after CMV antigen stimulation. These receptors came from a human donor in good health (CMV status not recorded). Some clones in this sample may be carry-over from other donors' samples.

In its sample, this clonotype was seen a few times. The CDR3 protein is CASSYSRGYGYTF. For the CDR3, the DNA is TGTGCCAGCAGTTACTCGAGGGGATATGGCTACACCTTC. V and J are TRBV6-5 and TRBJ1-2; tentatively, D is TRBD1 (5 bases). The CDR3 contains 13 residues. Per germline, CDR1 MNHEY and CDR2 SVGAGI. Deletions cut 0 bases from V and 5 bases from J, with 7 bases between.

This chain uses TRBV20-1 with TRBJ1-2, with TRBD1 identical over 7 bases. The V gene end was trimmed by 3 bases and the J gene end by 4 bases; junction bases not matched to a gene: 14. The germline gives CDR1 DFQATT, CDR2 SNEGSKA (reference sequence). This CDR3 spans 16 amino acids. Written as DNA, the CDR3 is TGCAGTGCTAGCCGCCGGGCCAAACGGGACAGCTATGGCTACACCTTC. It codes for CSASRRAKRDSYGYTF.

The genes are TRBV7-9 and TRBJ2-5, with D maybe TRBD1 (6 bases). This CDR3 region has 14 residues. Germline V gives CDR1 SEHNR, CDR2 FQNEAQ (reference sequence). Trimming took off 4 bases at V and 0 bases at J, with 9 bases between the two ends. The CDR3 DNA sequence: TGTGCCAGCAGCTCTCAGGGGAACCAAGAGACCCAGTACTTC. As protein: CASSSQGNQETQYF.

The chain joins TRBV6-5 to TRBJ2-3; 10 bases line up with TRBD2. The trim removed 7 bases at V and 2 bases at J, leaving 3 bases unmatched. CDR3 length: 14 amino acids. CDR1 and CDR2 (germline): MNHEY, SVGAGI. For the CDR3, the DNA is TGTGCCAGCACTAGCGGGAGTCCCACAGATACGCAGTATTTT. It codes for CASTSGSPTDTQYF.

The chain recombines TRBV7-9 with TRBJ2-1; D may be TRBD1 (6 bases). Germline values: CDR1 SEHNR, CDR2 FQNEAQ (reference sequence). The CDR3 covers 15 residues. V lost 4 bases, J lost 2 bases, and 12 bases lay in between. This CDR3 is CASSYGDNPYNEQFF. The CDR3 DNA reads TGTGCCAGCAGCTACGGGGACAACCCCTACAATGAGCAGTTCTTC.

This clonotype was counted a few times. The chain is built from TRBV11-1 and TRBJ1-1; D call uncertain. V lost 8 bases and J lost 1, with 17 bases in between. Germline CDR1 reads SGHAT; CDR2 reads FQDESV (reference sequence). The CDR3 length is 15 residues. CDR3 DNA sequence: TGTGCCAGCGTCTTAATCGGGGAATCGAACACTGAAGCTTTCTTT. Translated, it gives CASVLIGESNTEAFF.

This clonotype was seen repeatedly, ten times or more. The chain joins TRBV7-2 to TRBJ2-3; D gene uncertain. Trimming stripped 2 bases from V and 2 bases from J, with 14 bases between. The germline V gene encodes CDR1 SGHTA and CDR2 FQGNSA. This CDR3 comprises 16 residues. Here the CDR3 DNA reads TGTGCCAGCAGCTTAATCCAGGCCCAAAACACAGATACGCAGTATTTT. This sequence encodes CASSLIQAQNTDTQYF.

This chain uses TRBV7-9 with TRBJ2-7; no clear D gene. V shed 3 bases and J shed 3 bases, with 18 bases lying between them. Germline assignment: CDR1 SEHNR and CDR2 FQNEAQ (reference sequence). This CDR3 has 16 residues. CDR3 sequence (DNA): TGTGCCAGCAGCTTCCCTCCCCGGACCCTAGACTACGAGCAGTACTTC. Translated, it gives CASSFPPRTLDYEQYF.

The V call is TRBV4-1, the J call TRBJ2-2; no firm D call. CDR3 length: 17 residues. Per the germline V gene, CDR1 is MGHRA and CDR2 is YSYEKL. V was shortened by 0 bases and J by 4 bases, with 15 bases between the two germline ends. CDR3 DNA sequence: TGCGCCAGCAGCCAAGATGTCCCGGAATGGGGCACCGGGGAGCTGTTTTTT. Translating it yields CASSQDVPEWGTGELFF.

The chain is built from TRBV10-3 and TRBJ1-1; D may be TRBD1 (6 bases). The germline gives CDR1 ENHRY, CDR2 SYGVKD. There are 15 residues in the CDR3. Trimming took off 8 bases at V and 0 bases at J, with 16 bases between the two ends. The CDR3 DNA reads TGTGCCATCCGGAGACAGGACTACATGAACACTGAAGCTTTCTTT. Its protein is CAIRRQDYMNTEAFF.

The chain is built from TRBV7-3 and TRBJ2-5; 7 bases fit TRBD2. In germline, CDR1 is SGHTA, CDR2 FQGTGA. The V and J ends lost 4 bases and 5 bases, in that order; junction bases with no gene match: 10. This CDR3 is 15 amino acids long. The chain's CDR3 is CASSSWTSRCETQYF. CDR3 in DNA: TGTGCCAGCAGCTCCTGGACTAGTCGGTGCGAGACCCAGTACTTC.

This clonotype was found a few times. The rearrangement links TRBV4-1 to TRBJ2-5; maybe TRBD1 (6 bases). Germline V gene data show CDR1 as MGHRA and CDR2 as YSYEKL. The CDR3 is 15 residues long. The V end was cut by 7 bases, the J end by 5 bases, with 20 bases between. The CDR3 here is CASMGSDRRGETQYF. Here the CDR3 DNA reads TGCGCCAGCATGGGTAGCGACAGGAGAGGGGAGACCCAGTACTTC.

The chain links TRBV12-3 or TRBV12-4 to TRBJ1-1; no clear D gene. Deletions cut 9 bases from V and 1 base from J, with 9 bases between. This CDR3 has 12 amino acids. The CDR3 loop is CASLPGNTEAFF. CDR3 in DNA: TGTGCCAGTCTACCAGGGAACACTGAAGCTTTCTTT.

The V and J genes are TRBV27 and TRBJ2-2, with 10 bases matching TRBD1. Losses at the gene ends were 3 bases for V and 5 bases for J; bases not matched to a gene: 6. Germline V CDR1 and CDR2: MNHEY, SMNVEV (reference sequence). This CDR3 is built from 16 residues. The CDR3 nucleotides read TGTGCCAGCAGTTTGCACCGGGACAGGGGAACCGGGGAGCTGTTTTTT. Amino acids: CASSLHRDRGTGELFF.

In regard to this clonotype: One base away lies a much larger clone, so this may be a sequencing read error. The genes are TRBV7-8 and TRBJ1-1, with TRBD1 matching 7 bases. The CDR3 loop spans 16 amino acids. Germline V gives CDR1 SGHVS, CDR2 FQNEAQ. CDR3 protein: CANSPGSQGLNTEAFF. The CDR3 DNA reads TGTGCCAACAGCCCCGGATCACAGGGGCTGAACACTGAAGCTTTCTTT.

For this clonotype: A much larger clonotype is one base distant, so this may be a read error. The CDR3 DNA sequence: TGTGCCAGCAACATATGGTCGACGGAGAACACTGAAGCTTTCTTT. It is translated as CASNIWSTENTEAFF. This rearrangement joins TRBV7-6 to TRBJ1-1; D unresolved. Deletions cut 7 bases from V and 1 base from J, with 16 bases between. CDR1 SGHVS and CDR2 FNYEAQ come from the germline V gene. The CDR3 sequence is 15 residues long.

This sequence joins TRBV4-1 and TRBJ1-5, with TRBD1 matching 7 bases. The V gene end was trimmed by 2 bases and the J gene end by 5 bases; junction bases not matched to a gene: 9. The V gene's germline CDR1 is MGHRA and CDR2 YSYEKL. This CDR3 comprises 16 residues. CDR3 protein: CASSQTDRERDQPQHF. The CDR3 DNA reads TGCGCCAGCAGCCAAACTGACAGGGAGAGGGATCAGCCCCAGCATTTT.

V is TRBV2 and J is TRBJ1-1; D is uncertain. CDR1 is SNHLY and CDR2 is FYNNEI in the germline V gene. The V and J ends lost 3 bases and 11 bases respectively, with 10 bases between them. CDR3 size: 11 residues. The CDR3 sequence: CASSDSVKAFF. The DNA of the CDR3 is TGTGCCAGCAGTGACTCTGTGAAGGCTTTCTTT.

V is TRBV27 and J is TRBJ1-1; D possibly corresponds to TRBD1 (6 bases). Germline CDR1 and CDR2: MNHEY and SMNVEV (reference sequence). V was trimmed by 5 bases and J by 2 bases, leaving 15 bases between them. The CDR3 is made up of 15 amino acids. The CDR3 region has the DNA TGTGCCAGCAGTCCCGGACAGTTTTTCAACACTGAAGCTTTCTTT. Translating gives CASSPGQFFNTEAFF.

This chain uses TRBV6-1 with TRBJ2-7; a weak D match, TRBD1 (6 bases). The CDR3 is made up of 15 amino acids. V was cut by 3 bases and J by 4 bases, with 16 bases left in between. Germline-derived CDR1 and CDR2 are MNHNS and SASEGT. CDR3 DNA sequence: TGTGCCAGCAGTGAGGTTCAGGGGTCGGGATACGAGCAGTACGTC. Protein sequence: CASSEVQGSGYEQYV.

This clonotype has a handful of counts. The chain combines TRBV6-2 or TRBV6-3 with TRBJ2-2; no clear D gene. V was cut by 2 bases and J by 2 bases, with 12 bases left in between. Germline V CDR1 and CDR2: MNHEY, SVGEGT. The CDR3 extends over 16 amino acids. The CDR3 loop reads CASSYTRVRNTGELFF. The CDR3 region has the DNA TGTGCCAGCAGTTACACCCGGGTCCGAAACACCGGGGAGCTGTTTTTT.

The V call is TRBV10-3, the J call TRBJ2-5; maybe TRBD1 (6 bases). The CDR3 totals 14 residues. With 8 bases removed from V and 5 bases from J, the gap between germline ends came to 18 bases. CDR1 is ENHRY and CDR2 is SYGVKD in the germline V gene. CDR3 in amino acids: CAIGTQGGRETQYF. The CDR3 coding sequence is TGTGCCATCGGGACACAGGGCGGCAGGGAGACCCAGTACTTC.

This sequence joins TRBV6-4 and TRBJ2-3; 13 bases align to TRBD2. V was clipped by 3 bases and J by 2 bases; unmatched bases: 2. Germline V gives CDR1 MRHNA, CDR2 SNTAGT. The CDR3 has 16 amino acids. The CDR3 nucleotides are TGTGCCAGCAGTGAAGGACTAGCGGGGGTCACAGATACGCAGTATTTT. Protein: CASSEGLAGVTDTQYF.

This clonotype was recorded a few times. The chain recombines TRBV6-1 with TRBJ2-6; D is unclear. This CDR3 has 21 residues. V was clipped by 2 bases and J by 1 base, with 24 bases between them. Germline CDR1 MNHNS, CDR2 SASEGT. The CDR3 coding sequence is TGTGCCAGCAGTGAACCCCCCTCTGACACGACCTACGTTTCTGGGGCCAACGTCCTGACTTTC. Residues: CASSEPPSDTTYVSGANVLTF.

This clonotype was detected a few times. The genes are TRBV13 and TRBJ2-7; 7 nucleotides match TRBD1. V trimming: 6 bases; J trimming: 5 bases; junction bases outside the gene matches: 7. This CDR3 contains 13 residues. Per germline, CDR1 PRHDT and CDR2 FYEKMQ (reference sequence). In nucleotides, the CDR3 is TGTGCCAGCAGTTTCGACAGGGTTGACGAGCAGTACTTC. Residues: CASSFDRVDEQYF.

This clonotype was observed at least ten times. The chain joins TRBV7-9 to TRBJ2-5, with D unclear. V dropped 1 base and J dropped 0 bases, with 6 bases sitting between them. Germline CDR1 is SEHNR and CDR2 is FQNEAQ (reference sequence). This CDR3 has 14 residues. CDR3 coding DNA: TGTGCCAGCAGCTTAGACACGAACCAAGAGACCCAGTACTTC. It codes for CASSLDTNQETQYF.

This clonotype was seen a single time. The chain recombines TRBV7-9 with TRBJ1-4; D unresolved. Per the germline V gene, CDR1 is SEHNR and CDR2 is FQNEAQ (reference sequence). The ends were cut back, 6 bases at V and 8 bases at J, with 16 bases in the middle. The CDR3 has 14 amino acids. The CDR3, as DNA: TGTGCCAGCAGTCTGAAGGCTTTAGAGGAAAAACTGTTTTTT. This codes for CASSLKALEEKLFF.

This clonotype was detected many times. The DNA of the CDR3 is TGTGCCAGCAGCTTAGGGACAGGGTCCTCCTACGAGCAGTACTTC. It codes for CASSLGTGSSYEQYF. V and J are TRBV7-8 and TRBJ2-7, with 8 bases aligning to TRBD1. V lost 1 base to trimming and J lost 0 bases; unmatched junction nucleotides: 2. CDR1 is SGHVS, CDR2 FQNEAQ, per germline. This CDR3 comprises 15 residues. The full variable domain, rest sourced from reference TRBV7-8 and TRBJ2-7, is GAGVSQSPRYKVAKRGQDVALRCDPISGHVSLFWYQQALGQGPEFLTYFQNEAQLDKSGLPSDRFFAERPEGSVSTLKIQRTQQEDSAVYLCASSLGTGSSYEQYFGPGTRLTVT.

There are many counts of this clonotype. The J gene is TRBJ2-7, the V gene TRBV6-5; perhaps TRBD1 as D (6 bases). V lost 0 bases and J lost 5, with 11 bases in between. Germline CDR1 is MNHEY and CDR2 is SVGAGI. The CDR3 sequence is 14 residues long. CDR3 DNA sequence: TGTGCCAGCAGTTACTCAGGCAGGGGTAACGAGCAGTACTTC. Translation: CASSYSGRGNEQYF.

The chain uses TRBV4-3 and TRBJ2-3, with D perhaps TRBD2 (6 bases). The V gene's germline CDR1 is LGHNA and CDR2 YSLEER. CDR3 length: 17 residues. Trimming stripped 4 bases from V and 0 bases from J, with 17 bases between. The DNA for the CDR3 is TGCGCCAGCAGCCTTGAGAGCGGGTCAACTAGCACAGATACGCAGTATTTT. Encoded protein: CASSLESGSTSTDTQYF.